This T cell receptor (beta chain) stems from a study of CD8 T cells in Susac syndrome. V shed 3 bases, J shed 5 bases, and the junction held 4 bases outside the gene matches. CDR1 DFQATT and CDR2 SNEGSKA come from the germline V gene (reference sequence). The CDR3 extends over 13 amino acids. With random hexamers, roughly 0.45 to 1 ug RNA was reverse transcribed. TCRdb re-called the immunoSEQ multiplex PCR reads through MiXCR, storing one row per CDR3 protein. The data hold more than 120,000 distinct CDR3 sequences, with roughly 94% observed a single time. The sequenced sample was CD4+ T cells from PBMCs. This receptor was obtained from a human donor in good health. This chain joins TRBV20-1 and TRBJ2-5; 9 nucleotides align to TRBD2. The CDR3 sequence is CSASPAGGETQYF. The CDR3 nucleotides read TGCAGTGCTAGTCCGGCGGGAGGGGAGACCCAGTACTTC.